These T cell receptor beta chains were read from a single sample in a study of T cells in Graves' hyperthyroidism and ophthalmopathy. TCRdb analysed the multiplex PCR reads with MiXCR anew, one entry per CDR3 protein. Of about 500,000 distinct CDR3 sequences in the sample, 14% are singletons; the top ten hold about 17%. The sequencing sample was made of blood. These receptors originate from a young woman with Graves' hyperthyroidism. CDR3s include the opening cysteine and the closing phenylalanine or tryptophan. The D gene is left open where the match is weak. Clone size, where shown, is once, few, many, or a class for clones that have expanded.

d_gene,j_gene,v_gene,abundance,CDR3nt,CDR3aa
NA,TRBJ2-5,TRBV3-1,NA,TGTGCCAGCGGCCGAAGTGGGGGAGAGACCCAGTACTTC,CASGRSGGETQYF
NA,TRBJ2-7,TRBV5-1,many,TGCGCCAGCAGCTCGCCCTGGGACACCAGCTCCTACGAGCAGTACTTC,CASSSPWDTSSYEQYF
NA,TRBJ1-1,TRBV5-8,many,TGTGCCAGCAGCTTCGGCTGGAACACTGAAGCTTTCTTT,CASSFGWNTEAFF
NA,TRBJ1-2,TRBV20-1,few,TGCAGTGCTAGAGATATCGGGGCAGGTGGCTACACCTTC,CSARDIGAGGYTF
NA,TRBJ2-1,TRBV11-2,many,TGTGCCAGCAGCTTAACAGGGAGTGAGCAGTTCTTC,CASSLTGSEQFF
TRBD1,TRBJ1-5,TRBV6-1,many,TGTGCCAGCAGTCAGACTTCGGGACAGGGAAATCAGCCCCAGCATTTT,CASSQTSGQGNQPQHF
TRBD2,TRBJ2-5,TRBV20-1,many,TGCAGTGCTCAGTGGACTAGCGGGAGGGAGACCCAGTACTTC,CSAQWTSGRETQYF
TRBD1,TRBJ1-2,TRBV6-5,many,TGTGCCAGCAGTTACCGGGACAGCAATAACTATGGCTACACCTTC,CASSYRDSNNYGYTF
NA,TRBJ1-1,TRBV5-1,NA,TGCGCCAGCAGAGAGGTAGGGACGGAAGCTTTCTTT,CASREVGTEAFF
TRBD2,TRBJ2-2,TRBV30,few,TGTGCCTGGACCCGCGGGACTAGCGGGACTCAGGAGCTGTTTTTT,CAWTRGTSGTQELFF
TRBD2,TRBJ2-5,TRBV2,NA,TGTGCCGGGACCGAGGCGGGAGGGCCAGATGAGACCCAGTACTTC,CAGTEAGGPDETQYF
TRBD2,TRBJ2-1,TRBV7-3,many,TGTGCCAGCAGCCCGCCAGGCGGGAGCTCCTACAATGAGCAGTTCTTC,CASSPPGGSSYNEQFF
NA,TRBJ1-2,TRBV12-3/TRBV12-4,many,TGTGCCAGCAGTCCCGACCAGGGAGCCTATGGCTACACCTTC,CASSPDQGAYGYTF
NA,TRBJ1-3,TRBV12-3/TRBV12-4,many,TGTGCCAGCAGTCGAAACTCTGGAAACACCATATATTTT,CASSRNSGNTIYF
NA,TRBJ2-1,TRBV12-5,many,TGTGCTAGTGGTTTGGTACCTGGCGGAAAATCCTACAATGAGCAGTTCTTC,CASGLVPGGKSYNEQFF
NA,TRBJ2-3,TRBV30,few,TGTGCCTGGTTGCCAGGGGCAGATACGCAGTATTTT,CAWLPGADTQYF
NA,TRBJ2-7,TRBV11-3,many,TGTGCCAGCAGCCTTGGGGGGATCCGCTCCTACGAGCAGTACTTC,CASSLGGIRSYEQYF
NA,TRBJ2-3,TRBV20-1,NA,TGCAGTGCTAGGCCCTTAGATACGCAGTATTTT,CSARPLDTQYF
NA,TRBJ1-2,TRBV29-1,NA,TGCAGCGCTGAGGGCAGCGCCTATGGCTACACCTTC,CSAEGSAYGYTF
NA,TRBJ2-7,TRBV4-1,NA,TGCGCCAGCAGCCAGGGGGGGGGGCGCACCTACGAGCAGTACTTC,CASSQGGGRTYEQYF
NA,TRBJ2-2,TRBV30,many,TGTGCCTGGAGTGTGTTAGTGACCGGGGAGCTGTTTTTT,CAWSVLVTGELFF
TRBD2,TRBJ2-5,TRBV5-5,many,TGTGCCAGCAGCTTGGCCATTGGGGAGGGAACAGAGACCCAGTACTTC,CASSLAIGEGTETQYF
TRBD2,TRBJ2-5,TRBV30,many,TGTGCCTGGGGACTAGCGGGAGAGACCCAGTACTTC,CAWGLAGETQYF
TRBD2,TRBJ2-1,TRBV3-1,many,TGTGCCAGCAGCCCGGTCGGTAGCGGGAGTAACTATGAGCAGTTCTTC,CASSPVGSGSNYEQFF
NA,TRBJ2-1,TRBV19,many,TGTGCCAGTAGTATAGGGGTTGCCTACAATGAGCAGTTCTTC,CASSIGVAYNEQFF
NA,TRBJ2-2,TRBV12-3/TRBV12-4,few,TGTGCCAGCAGATGGTGGACCGGGGAGCTGTTTTTT,CASRWWTGELFF
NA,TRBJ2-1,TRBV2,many,TGTGCCAGCAGGGGCAGTGAGCAGTTCTTC,CASRGSEQFF
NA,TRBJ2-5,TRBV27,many,TGTGCCAGCAGTTTAGGGAGGGGGCCGTGGGAGACCCAGTACTTC,CASSLGRGPWETQYF
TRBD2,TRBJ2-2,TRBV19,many,TGTGCCGCCCGGCCAGCGGGAGTTTTAAGACACACCGGGGAGCTGTTTTTT,CAARPAGVLRHTGELFF
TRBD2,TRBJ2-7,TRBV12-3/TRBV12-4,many,TGTGCCAGCAGTTTGGTGCTTGGGACTAGCGGGAAGAGCTCCTACGAGCAGTACTTC,CASSLVLGTSGKSSYEQYF
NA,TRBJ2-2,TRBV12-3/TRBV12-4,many,TGTGCCAGCAATTATGAGGGACACTCTGGGACCGGGGAGCTGTTTTTT,CASNYEGHSGTGELFF
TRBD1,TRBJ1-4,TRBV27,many,TGTGCCAGCAGGACCGGGACAGGAATTGTGACTAATGAAAAACTGTTTTTT,CASRTGTGIVTNEKLFF
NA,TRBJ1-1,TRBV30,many,TGTGCCTGGAGTATAACCTCAGGGGAGACTGAAGCTTTCTTT,CAWSITSGETEAFF
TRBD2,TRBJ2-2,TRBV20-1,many,TGCAGTGCTAGGAGACTAGCGGGGGCCGGGGAGCTGTTTTTT,CSARRLAGAGELFF
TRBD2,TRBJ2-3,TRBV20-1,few,TGCAGTGCTAGTAGCGGGAGGGCTTACACGCAGTATTTT,CSASSGRAYTQYF
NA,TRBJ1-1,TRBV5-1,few,TGCGCCAGCAGCCCGAACAGGGTTCCGAACACTGAAGCTTTCTTT,CASSPNRVPNTEAFF
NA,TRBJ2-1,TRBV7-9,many,TGTGCCAGCAGCTTAACGGCCCAGGGCGAGGTTGAGCAGTTCTTC,CASSLTAQGEVEQFF
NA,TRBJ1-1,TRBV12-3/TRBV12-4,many,TGTGCCAGCTCCCCCTATAGGGGCGAGGGCACTGAAGCTTTCTTT,CASSPYRGEGTEAFF
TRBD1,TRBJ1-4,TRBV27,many,TGTGCCAGCAGTTTGCCCCGGGACAGGGATCCAACTAATGAAAAACTGTTTTTT,CASSLPRDRDPTNEKLFF
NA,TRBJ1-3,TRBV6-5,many,TGTGCCAGCAGTTACTCGACCAGTCGTACCTCTGGAAACACCATATATTTT,CASSYSTSRTSGNTIYF
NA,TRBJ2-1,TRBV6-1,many,TGTGCCAGCTCCCCTAGCGGGGACAGGGAGCAGTTCTTC,CASSPSGDREQFF
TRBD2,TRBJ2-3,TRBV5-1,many,TGCGCCAGCAGCTTTGGACTAGCGGGAGGGGTCGACACGCGCACAGATACGCAGTATTTT,CASSFGLAGGVDTRTDTQYF
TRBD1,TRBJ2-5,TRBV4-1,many,TGCGCCAGCAGCCAAGAGTTGACAGGGGGCCAGGAGACCCAGTACTTC,CASSQELTGGQETQYF
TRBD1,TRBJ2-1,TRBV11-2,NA,TGTGCCAGCAGCGGACCCGGGACAGGGTACAATGAGCAGTTCTTC,CASSGPGTGYNEQFF
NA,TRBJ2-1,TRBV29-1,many,TGCAGCGTGAGCAGCAGCTACAATGAGCAGTTCTTC,CSVSSSYNEQFF
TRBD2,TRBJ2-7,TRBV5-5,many,TGTGCCAGCCACGAGGCAGCGGGAGACGAGCAGTACTTC,CASHEAAGDEQYF
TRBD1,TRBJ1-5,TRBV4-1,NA,TGCGCCAGCAGCCTCCGGACAGGGAGAGGGCCTTATCAGCCCCAGCATTTT,CASSLRTGRGPYQPQHF
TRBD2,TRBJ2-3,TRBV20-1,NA,TGCAGTGCTAGAGGGTGGGCTAGCGGGAGAGAGGGAACAGATACGCAGTATTTT,CSARGWASGREGTDTQYF
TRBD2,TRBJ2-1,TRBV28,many,TGTGCCAGCAGTCCCCCGGGGGCGGGAGGTTACAATGAGCAGTTCTTC,CASSPPGAGGYNEQFF
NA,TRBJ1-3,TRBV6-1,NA,TGTGCCAGCAGTGTCGAGACTTATTCTGGAAACACCATATATTTT,CASSVETYSGNTIYF
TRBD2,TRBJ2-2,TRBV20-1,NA,TGCAGTGCTAGTGCCGGGACTAGTCCCCGAACCGGGGAGCTGTTTTTT,CSASAGTSPRTGELFF
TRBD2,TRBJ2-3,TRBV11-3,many,TGTGCCAGCAGCCGAAGCGGGAGGGACACAGATACGCAGTATTTT,CASSRSGRDTDTQYF
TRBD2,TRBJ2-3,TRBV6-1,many,TGTGCCAGCAGTCCATGGACTAGCGGGACCACAGATACGCAGTATTTT,CASSPWTSGTTDTQYF
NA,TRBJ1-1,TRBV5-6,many,TGTGCCAGCAGCTTGGTTCAGGAGGACACTGAAGCTTTCTTT,CASSLVQEDTEAFF
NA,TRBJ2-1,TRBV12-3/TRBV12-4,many,TGTGCCAGCAGCAGACAGTTCTTC,CASSRQFF
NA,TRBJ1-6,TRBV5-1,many,TGCGCCAGCAGCTTTGCCTCAGAGAATTCACCCCTCCACTTT,CASSFASENSPLHF
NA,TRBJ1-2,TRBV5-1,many,TGCGCCAGCAGCTTGGTTCCGAGCTATGGCTACACCTTC,CASSLVPSYGYTF
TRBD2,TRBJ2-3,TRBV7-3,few,TGTGCCAGCAGCTCTCCGCCAGGGACTAGCGGGAGGGCAGATACGCAGTATTTT,CASSSPPGTSGRADTQYF
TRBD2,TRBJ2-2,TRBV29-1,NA,TGCAGCGTTCCTAGCGGGAGGGAGGCCGGGGAGCTGTTTTTT,CSVPSGREAGELFF